This is a list of T cell receptor beta chains from one sample in a study of blood T cell repertoires in COVID-19. Some clones are missing from TCRdb's copy, which holds only in-frame ones; the method was immunoSEQ multiplex PCR. Found here are 300,000 to 400,000 clones, around 90% of them singletons; the top ten hold more than 5%. The sequenced material came from PBMCs or T cells enriched from blood (not recorded which). These receptors were collected from a man aged 25 to 45 who had recovered from COVID-19. The CDR3 runs from the conserved cysteine through the conserved F or W. D genes are given only for firm matches. Only some rows state a clone size, as once, few, many or a class for expanded clones.

J gene,clone size,D gene,V gene,CDR3 DNA,CDR3 protein
TRBJ1-1,NA,NA,TRBV20-1,TGCAGTGCTAGTACCCCGTGGGGCCACACTGAAGCTTTCTTT,CSASTPWGHTEAFF
TRBJ1-3,NA,NA,TRBV3-1/TRBV3-2,TGTGCCAGCGGAGGGAGGGAGAACACCATATATTTT,CASGGRENTIYF
TRBJ1-1,NA,TRBD1,TRBV11-3,TGTGCCAGCAGCTTAAGGGGGCCGGAGACTGAAGCTTTCTTT,CASSLRGPETEAFF
TRBJ1-2,NA,TRBD1,TRBV9,TGTGCCAGCAGCGTAGCCCAGGGACAGGGCCGTGGCTACACCTTC,CASSVAQGQGRGYTF
TRBJ2-1,NA,NA,TRBV28,TGTGCCAGCAGCCAAGACAGGAGCTTCTACAATGAGCAGTTCTTC,CASSQDRSFYNEQFF
TRBJ2-7,NA,TRBD1,TRBV27,TGTGCCAGCAGCAGACGGGACAGGCAGTACGAGCAGTACTTC,CASSRRDRQYEQYF
TRBJ1-2,NA,NA,TRBV30,TGTGCCTGGAGTCTGACAGGACAGAATGGCTACACCTTC,CAWSLTGQNGYTF
TRBJ2-5,NA,TRBD1,TRBV7-9,TGTGCCAGCAGCTTAGAGGGACAGTGGGAGACCCAGTACTTC,CASSLEGQWETQYF
TRBJ2-7,NA,TRBD2,TRBV2,TGTGCCAGCAAGATGGGGAGGGCTTCCTCCTACGAGCAGTACTTC,CASKMGRASSYEQYF
TRBJ1-2,once,NA,TRBV27,TGTGCCAGCAGCTTAACAGGGAATGGCTACACCTTC,CASSLTGNGYTF
TRBJ1-3,NA,NA,TRBV15,TGTGCCACCAGCAGAGACAGAATCTCTGGAAACACCATATATTTT,CATSRDRISGNTIYF
TRBJ2-3,NA,TRBD2,TRBV19,TGTGCCAGTAGTATGAGTCGGGGGGGCACAGATACGCAGTATTTT,CASSMSRGGTDTQYF
TRBJ2-1,NA,TRBD2,TRBV19,TGTGCCAGTAGTATCTACGCGACTAGCGGGGGGTTCGATGAGCAGTTCTTC,CASSIYATSGGFDEQFF
TRBJ2-3,NA,NA,TRBV11-2,TGTGCCAGCAGCTTAGACAGGGTAGGCACAGATACGCAGTATTTT,CASSLDRVGTDTQYF
TRBJ1-4,few,NA,TRBV10-1,TGCGCCAGCAGTGACCACAGGCCGCGACTGTTTTTT,CASSDHRPRLFF
TRBJ1-5,NA,TRBD1,TRBV7-9,TGTGCCAGCAGCTCAACAGGGGGCGTACAGCCCCAGCATTTT,CASSSTGGVQPQHF
TRBJ1-2,NA,TRBD1,TRBV2,TGTGCCAGCAGACGTCCCGGGACAGGGCTAGAGGGCTACACCTTC,CASRRPGTGLEGYTF
TRBJ1-5,NA,NA,TRBV3-1/TRBV3-2,TGTGCCAGCAGCCAAGATTTAAATCAGCCCCAGCATTTT,CASSQDLNQPQHF
TRBJ2-3,NA,NA,TRBV11-2,TGTGCCAGCAGCTCCGGCACAGATACGCAGTATTTT,CASSSGTDTQYF
TRBJ2-3,NA,TRBD2,TRBV19,TGTGCCAGTAGTATAGGGCGAGCGGGGAGCACAGATACGCAGTATTTT,CASSIGRAGSTDTQYF
TRBJ1-5,NA,TRBD1,TRBV2,TGTGCCAGCAGGACAGGGAATCAGCCCCAGCATTTT,CASRTGNQPQHF
TRBJ2-4,NA,NA,TRBV19,TGTGCCAGTAGTATTAGGGGGACCCGCCAAGGGGACATTCAGTACTTC,CASSIRGTRQGDIQYF
TRBJ2-7,NA,TRBD2,TRBV28,TGTGCCAGCAGTTTAATTGGGACTAACTACGAGCAGTACTTC,CASSLIGTNYEQYF
TRBJ1-4,NA,TRBD1,TRBV11-2,TGTGCCAGCAGCGTGGGACTCAGGGACAGGGAAAAACTGTTTTTT,CASSVGLRDREKLFF
TRBJ2-3,NA,NA,TRBV4-1,TGCGCCAGCAGCCAAGATCTTTGGCGGGGCACAGATACGCAGTATTTT,CASSQDLWRGTDTQYF
TRBJ2-2,NA,TRBD1,TRBV5-1,TGCGCCAGCAGCTTACAGGGGGCTGACACCGGGGAGCTGTTTTTT,CASSLQGADTGELFF
TRBJ2-7,NA,NA,TRBV5-1,TGCGCCAGCAGGAGGACGGGGACCTACGAGCAGTACTTC,CASRRTGTYEQYF
TRBJ1-4,few,TRBD1,TRBV3-1/TRBV3-2,TGTGCCAGCAGCAAACAGGGGGTAAAACTGTTTTTT,CASSKQGVKLFF
TRBJ2-2,NA,TRBD1,TRBV6-5,TGTGCCAGCCGACAGGGGGCGAACACCGGGGAGCTGTTTTTT,CASRQGANTGELFF
TRBJ2-2,NA,NA,TRBV13,TGTGCCAGCAGCACGGGCACCGGGGAGCTGTTTTTT,CASSTGTGELFF
TRBJ1-6,NA,TRBD1,TRBV2,TGTGCCAGCAGTGAAGCGGGATGGACAGGGTCTAATTCACCCCTCCACTTT,CASSEAGWTGSNSPLHF
TRBJ2-5,NA,TRBD1,TRBV7-3,TGTGCCAGCAGCTTCGGACAGGGGGCGGGTGAGACCCAGTACTTC,CASSFGQGAGETQYF
TRBJ2-3,NA,NA,TRBV5-1,TGCGCCAGCAGCTTGTCGGGCAGGGGATCAGATACGCAGTATTTT,CASSLSGRGSDTQYF
TRBJ1-1,NA,TRBD1,TRBV5-1,TGCGCCAGCAGCGTAACAGGGGAGGCGGCAGCTTTCTTT,CASSVTGEAAAFF
TRBJ1-5,once,NA,TRBV6-2/TRBV6-3,TGTGCCAGCAGTCCAAAACAGGGCAATCAGCCCCAGCATTTT,CASSPKQGNQPQHF
TRBJ2-5,NA,TRBD1,TRBV10-2,TGCGCCAGCAGTAGTACCAGGGGGCGGGAGACCCAGTACTTC,CASSSTRGRETQYF